These 11 T cell receptor beta chains originate from one sample sequenced in a study of T cell repertoires in ileal Crohn's disease (dated by TCRdb to the late 2010s). Library preparation used the immunoSEQ multiplex PCR assay. Drawn from immuneACCESS, this table holds only the in-frame rearrangements with V and J called that TCRdb kept. Clones are partly lost; checked studies trace under half to an unresolved V gene and leave the rest unexplained. In all, the sample holds thousands of clones, and about four fifths of those were seen once. 4.9% of the sample is held by the ten biggest clonotypes. The sample was ileal tissue. Receptors were obtained from an adult with Crohn's disease.

The rearrangement uses TRBV19 and TRBJ1-5; D is unresolved. CDR3 size: 15 residues. V shed 0 bases and J shed 8 bases, with 14 bases lying between them. Germline CDR1 is LNHDA and CDR2 is SQIVND (reference sequence). The CDR3 here is CASSIDLTPQEPQHF. The CDR3, as DNA: TGTGCCAGTAGTATAGACCTGACCCCCCAGGAGCCCCAGCATTTT. Supplemented by reference TRBV19 and TRBJ1-5, the full variable domain reads DGGITQSPKYLFRKEGQNVTLSCEQNLNHDAMYWYRQDPGQGLRLIYYSQIVNDFQKGDIAEGYSVSREKKESFPLTVTSAQKNPTAFYLCASSIDLTPQEPQHFGDGTRLSIL.

The chain is built from TRBV30 and TRBJ2-1, with no clear D. V lost 4 bases and J 5 bases, leaving 9 bases between the germline ends. CDR1 and CDR2 (germline): GTSNPN, SVGIG (reference sequence). The length of the CDR3 is 12 residues. CDR3 sequence (DNA): TGTGCCTGGACCCCAAGAGACAATGAGCAGTTCTTC. This sequence encodes CAWTPRDNEQFF.

The chain couples TRBV6-1 to TRBJ2-1; 12 bases line up with TRBD2. V lost 2 bases to trimming and J lost 4 bases; unmatched junction nucleotides: 3. The length of the CDR3 is 16 residues. Looked up from germline, CDR1 is MNHNS and CDR2 is SASEGT. The CDR3 DNA reads as TGTGCCAGCAGTGAAACTCTAGCGGGAGGGTACAATGAGCAGTTCTTC. Translation: CASSETLAGGYNEQFF.

This chain connects TRBV27 to TRBJ2-4, with 11 bases lining up with TRBD2. The germline V gene has CDR1 MNHEY and CDR2 SMNVEV (reference sequence). Trimming at V came to 2 bases and at J to 6 bases, leaving 9 bases not matched to a gene. The CDR3 runs 17 residues. CDR3 loop: CASSLRSSGRSGNIQYF. Written as DNA, the CDR3 is TGTGCCAGCAGTTTACGGTCTAGCGGGAGGTCGGGAAACATTCAGTACTTC.

V and J are TRBV7-8 and TRBJ2-7; 7 bases line up with TRBD1. The CDR3 totals 13 residues. Germline loops: CDR1 SGHVS, CDR2 FQNEAQ. The J segment lost 6 bases and the V segment lost 2 bases, leaving 4 bases of the junction unmatched. As DNA, the CDR3 is TGTGCCAGCAGCTTAAAGTCAGGGGGCGAGCAGTACTTC. It is translated as CASSLKSGGEQYF.

J is TRBJ2-5 and V is TRBV28; a possible D gene is TRBD1 (7 bases). Trimming removed 6 bases from V and 0 bases from J, with 14 bases in between. The CDR3 runs to 15 residues. Germline V lookup: CDR1 MDHEN, CDR2 SYDVKM. The DNA of the CDR3 is TGTGCCAGCAGAGGGGGAGGACAGGACCAAGAGACCCAGTACTTC. It encodes CASRGGGQDQETQYF. Variable domain in full (rest from reference TRBV28 and TRBJ2-5): DVKVTQSSRYLVKRTGEKVFLECVQDMDHENMFWYRQDPGLGLRLIYFSYDVKMKEKGDIPEGYSVSREKKERFSLILESASTNQTSMYLCASRGGGQDQETQYFGPGTRLLVL.

The J gene is TRBJ2-5, the V gene TRBV6-1; 8 bases agree with TRBD2. The J call could be wrong; TRBJ2-7 is a better fit for the DNA end. The CDR3 length is 15 residues. Germline loops: CDR1 MNHNS, CDR2 SASEGT. CDR3 sequence reads: CASSVHSAGGAEQYF. The CDR3 bases are TGTGCCAGCAGTGTCCATAGCGCGGGAGGTGCCGAGCAGTACTTC.

This clone was detected only a few times. A read error may produce the germline difference seen at one junction end. This chain links TRBV9 with TRBJ1-1; D call uncertain. Germline loops: CDR1 SGDLS, CDR2 YYNGEE. The CDR3 covers 15 residues. The CDR3 sequence: CASRVGLGRDTEAFF. DNA of the CDR3: TGTGCCAGCAGGGTAGGGCTTGGGAGGGACACTGAAGCTTTCTTT.

The rearrangement joins TRBV6-5 to TRBJ1-1, with a tentative D call TRBD1 (6 bases). There are 15 residues in the CDR3. Trimming cost V 4 bases and J 3 bases, with 15 bases left between them. Germline V gene sequence: CDR1 MNHEY, CDR2 SVGAGI. CDR3 nucleotides: TGTGCCAGCAGTTTACGCAGGGGATTGGACACTGAAGCTTTCTTT. It specifies CASSLRRGLDTEAFF.

This clone was seen only a few times. The V call is TRBV19, the J call TRBJ1-4, with D possibly TRBD1 on 6 matching bases. Germline CDR1 reads LNHDA; CDR2 reads SQIVND (reference sequence). The CDR3 contains 12 residues. The V gene lost 7 bases and the J gene lost 8 bases, with 11 bases spanning the gap. CDR3 sequence (DNA): TGTGCCAGTAAGGACAGCACCGAAAAACTGTTTTTT. Its translation: CASKDSTEKLFF.

The genes are TRBV29-1 and TRBJ1-2; possibly TRBD1 for D (5 bases). V dropped 0 bases and J dropped 4 bases, with 12 bases sitting between them. This CDR3 spans 14 amino acids. Germline V CDR1 and CDR2: SQVTM, ANQGSEA. The CDR3 reads CSVEDRGRAYGYTF. In DNA, the CDR3 is TGCAGCGTTGAAGATCGCGGCAGGGCCTATGGCTACACCTTC.